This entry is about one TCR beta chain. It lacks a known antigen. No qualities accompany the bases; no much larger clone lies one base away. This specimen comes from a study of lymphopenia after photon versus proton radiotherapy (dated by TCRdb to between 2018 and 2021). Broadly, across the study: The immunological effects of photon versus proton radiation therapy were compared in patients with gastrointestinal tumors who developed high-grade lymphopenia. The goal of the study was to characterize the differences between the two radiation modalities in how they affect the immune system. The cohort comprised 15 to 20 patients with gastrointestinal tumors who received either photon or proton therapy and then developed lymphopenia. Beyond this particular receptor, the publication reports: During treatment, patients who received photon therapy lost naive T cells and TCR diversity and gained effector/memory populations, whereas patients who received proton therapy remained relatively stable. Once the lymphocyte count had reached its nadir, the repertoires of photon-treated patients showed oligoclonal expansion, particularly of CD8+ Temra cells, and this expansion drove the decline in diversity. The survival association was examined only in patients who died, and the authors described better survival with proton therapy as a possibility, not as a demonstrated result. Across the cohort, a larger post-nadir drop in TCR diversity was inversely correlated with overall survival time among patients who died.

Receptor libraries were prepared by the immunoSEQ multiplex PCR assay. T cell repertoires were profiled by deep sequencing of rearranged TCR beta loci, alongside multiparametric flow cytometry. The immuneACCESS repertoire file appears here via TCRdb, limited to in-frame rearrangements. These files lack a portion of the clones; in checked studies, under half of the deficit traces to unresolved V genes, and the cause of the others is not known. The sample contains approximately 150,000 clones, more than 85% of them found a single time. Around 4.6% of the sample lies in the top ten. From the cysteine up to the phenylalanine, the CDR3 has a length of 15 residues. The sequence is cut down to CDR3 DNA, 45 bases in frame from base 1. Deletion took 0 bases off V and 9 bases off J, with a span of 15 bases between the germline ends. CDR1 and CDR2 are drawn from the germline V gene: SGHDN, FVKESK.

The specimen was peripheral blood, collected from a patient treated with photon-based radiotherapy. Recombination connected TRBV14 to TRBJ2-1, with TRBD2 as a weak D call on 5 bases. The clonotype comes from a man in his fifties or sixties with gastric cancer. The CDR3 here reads CASSQDLMRVSEQFF. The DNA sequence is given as TGTGCCAGCAGCCAAGATCTGATGCGGGTGAGTGAGCAGTTCTTC.